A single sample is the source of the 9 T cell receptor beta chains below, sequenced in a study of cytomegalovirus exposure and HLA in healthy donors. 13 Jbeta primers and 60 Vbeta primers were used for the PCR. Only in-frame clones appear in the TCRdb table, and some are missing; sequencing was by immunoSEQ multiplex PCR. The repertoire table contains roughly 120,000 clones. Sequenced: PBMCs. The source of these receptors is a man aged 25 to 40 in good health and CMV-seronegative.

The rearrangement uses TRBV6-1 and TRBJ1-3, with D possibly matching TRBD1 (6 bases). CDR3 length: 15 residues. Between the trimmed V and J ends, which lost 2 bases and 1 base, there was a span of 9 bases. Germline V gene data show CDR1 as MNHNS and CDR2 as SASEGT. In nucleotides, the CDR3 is TGTGCCAGCAGTGAACAAACAGGGTCTGGAAACACCATATATTTT. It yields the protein CASSEQTGSGNTIYF.

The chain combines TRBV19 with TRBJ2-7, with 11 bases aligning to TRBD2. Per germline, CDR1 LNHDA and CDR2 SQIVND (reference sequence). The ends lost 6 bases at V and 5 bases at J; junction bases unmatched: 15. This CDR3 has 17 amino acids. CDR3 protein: CASSTTTSGAFGNEQYF. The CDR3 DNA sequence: TGTGCCAGTAGCACAACGACTAGCGGGGCTTTTGGGAACGAGCAGTACTTC. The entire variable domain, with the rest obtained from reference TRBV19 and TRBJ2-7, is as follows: DGGITQSPKYLFRKEGQNVTLSCEQNLNHDAMYWYRQDPGQGLRLIYYSQIVNDFQKGDIAEGYSVSREKKESFPLTVTSAQKNPTAFYLCASSTTTSGAFGNEQYFGPGTRLTVT.

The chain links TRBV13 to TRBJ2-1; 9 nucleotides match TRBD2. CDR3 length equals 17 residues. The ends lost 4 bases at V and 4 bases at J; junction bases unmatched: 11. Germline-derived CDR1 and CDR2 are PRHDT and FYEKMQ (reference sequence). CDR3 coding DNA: TGTGCCAGCAGCTCAGCGGGAGGCGTAGTCGATTACAATGAGCAGTTCTTC. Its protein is CASSSAGGVVDYNEQFF.

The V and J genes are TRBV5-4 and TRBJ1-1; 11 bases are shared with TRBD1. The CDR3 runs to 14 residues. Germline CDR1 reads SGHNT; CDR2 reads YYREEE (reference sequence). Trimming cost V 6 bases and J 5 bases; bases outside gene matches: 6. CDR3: CASNSGTGGTEAFF. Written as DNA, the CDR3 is TGTGCCAGCAACTCCGGGACAGGGGGAACTGAAGCTTTCTTT.

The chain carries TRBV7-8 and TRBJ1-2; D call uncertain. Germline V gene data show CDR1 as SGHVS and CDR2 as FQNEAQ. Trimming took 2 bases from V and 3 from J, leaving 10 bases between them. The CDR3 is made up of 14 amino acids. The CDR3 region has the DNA TGTGCCAGCAGCTTATCCCGGGTCGACTATGGCTACACCTTC. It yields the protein CASSLSRVDYGYTF.

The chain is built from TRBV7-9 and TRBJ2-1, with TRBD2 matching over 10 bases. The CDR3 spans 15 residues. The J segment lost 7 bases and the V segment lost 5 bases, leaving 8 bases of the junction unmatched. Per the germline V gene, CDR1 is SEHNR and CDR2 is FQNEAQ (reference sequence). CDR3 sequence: CASSESGRAGNEQFF. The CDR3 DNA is TGTGCCAGCAGCGAGAGCGGGAGGGCCGGGAATGAGCAGTTCTTC.

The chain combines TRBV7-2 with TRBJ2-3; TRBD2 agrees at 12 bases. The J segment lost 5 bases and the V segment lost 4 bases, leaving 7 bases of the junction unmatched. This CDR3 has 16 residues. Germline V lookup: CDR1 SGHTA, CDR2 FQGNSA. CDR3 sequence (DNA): TGTGCCAGCAGCTCTCTAGCGGGAGGGCCCGGAGATACGCAGTATTTT. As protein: CASSSLAGGPGDTQYF.

CDR3 DNA sequence: TGCGCCAGCAGCCAAGCCGGGTTTCAAGAGACCCAGTACTTC. This codes for CASSQAGFQETQYF. The V and J genes are TRBV4-1 and TRBJ2-5; D gene unclear. V was shortened by 1 base and J by 2 bases, with 8 bases between the two germline ends. The CDR3 sequence is 14 residues long. The germline V gene encodes CDR1 MGHRA and CDR2 YSYEKL.

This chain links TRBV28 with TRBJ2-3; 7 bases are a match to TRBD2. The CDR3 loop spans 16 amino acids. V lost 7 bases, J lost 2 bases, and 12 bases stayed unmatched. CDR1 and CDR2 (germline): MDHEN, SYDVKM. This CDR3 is CASTVGIAGITDTQYF. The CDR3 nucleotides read TGTGCCAGCACCGTGGGGATAGCGGGTATCACAGATACGCAGTATTTT.